This is a list of T cell receptor beta chains from one sample in a study of CD8+ T cells in alopecia areata. Profiled with immunoSEQ multiplex PCR; TCRdb holds only in-frame clones, not every one. The data show about 69,000 clones, with roughly three fifths seen just once and around a sixth held by the top ten. The sample in question was CD8+ T cells sorted from blood, obtained at week 0. Receptors originate from a human donor with alopecia areata. CDR3s include the opening cysteine and the closing phenylalanine or tryptophan. The D gene is left open where the match is weak. Part of the rows lack a size; the others show once, few, many or a class for expanded clones.

v_call	clone_size	j_call	d_call	cdr3_aa	cdr3_nt
TRBV29-1	NA	TRBJ1-1	NA	CSVSPEAFF	TGCAGCGTCAGCCCTGAAGCTTTCTTT
TRBV5-1	NA	TRBJ2-1	TRBD2	CASSFSGGAGNEQFF	TGCGCCAGCAGCTTTAGCGGGGGGGCCGGCAATGAGCAGTTCTTC
TRBV29-1	few	TRBJ2-1	TRBD1	CSVVTGTGNNEQFF	TGCAGCGTTGTGACCGGGACAGGGAACAATGAGCAGTTCTTC
TRBV29-1	few	TRBJ2-7	NA	CSVEMRGQYEQYF	TGCAGCGTTGAAATGAGGGGACAATACGAGCAGTACTTC
TRBV29-1	NA	TRBJ2-5	TRBD2	CSVDRTSGGADQYF	TGCAGCGTTGATCGGACTAGCGGGGGGGCTGACCAGTACTTC
TRBV9	NA	TRBJ2-7	TRBD2	CASSEAGSSYEQYF	TGTGCCAGCAGCGAAGCGGGGTCATCCTACGAGCAGTACTTC
TRBV19	NA	TRBJ2-1	NA	CASSLTQGTPSSYNEQFF	TGTGCCAGTAGTTTAACACAGGGGACTCCAAGCTCCTACAATGAGCAGTTCTTC
TRBV5-4	NA	TRBJ2-1	NA	CASRFVGGNEQFF	TGTGCCAGCAGGTTTGTGGGGGGCAATGAGCAGTTCTTC
TRBV25-1	NA	TRBJ1-2	NA	CASSGIPPTYGYTF	TGTGCCAGCAGTGGTATCCCCCCAACATATGGCTACACCTTC
TRBV5-6	medium-sized	TRBJ1-6	NA	CASSLGNSPLHF	TGTGCCAGCAGCTTGGGTAATTCACCCCTCCACTTT
TRBV14	many	TRBJ1-6	NA	CASSQGRINSPLHF	TGTGCCAGCAGCCAAGGTCGGATAAATTCACCCCTCCACTTT
TRBV4-3	NA	TRBJ2-7	TRBD2	CASSQDLGLAKYEQYF	TGCGCCAGCAGCCAAGATTTAGGACTAGCTAAATACGAGCAGTACTTC
TRBV29-1	NA	TRBJ1-2	NA	CSVEGETGTAYGYTF	TGCAGCGTTGAAGGAGAAACCGGGACCGCCTATGGCTACACCTTC
TRBV23-1	NA	TRBJ2-3	NA	CASSQSPLSEGTQYF	TGCGCCAGCAGTCAATCGCCCCTAAGCGAGGGTACGCAGTATTTT
TRBV19	once	TRBJ2-1	NA	CASSGWSSYNEQFF	TGTGCCAGTAGTGGGTGGAGCTCCTACAATGAGCAGTTCTTC
TRBV29-1	few	TRBJ1-2	NA	CSVEFTEYGYTF	TGCAGCGTTGAGTTCACTGAGTATGGCTACACCTTC
TRBV7-9	many	TRBJ1-1	TRBD1	CASSSLPGQGPPEAFF	TGTGCCAGCAGCTCCCTCCCCGGACAGGGACCCCCTGAAGCTTTCTTT
TRBV27	many	TRBJ2-3	TRBD1	CASSFSTGGADTQYF	TGTGCCAGCAGTTTTTCGACAGGGGGGGCAGATACGCAGTATTTT
TRBV9	medium-sized	TRBJ2-1	TRBD2	CASSSRTSGVRNEQFF	TGTGCCAGCAGCTCCCGGACTAGCGGGGTCCGCAATGAGCAGTTCTTC
TRBV4-1	NA	TRBJ2-7	NA	CASSQLFRVPYEQYF	TGCGCCAGCAGCCAACTTTTTCGAGTCCCCTACGAGCAGTACTTC
TRBV6-5	few	TRBJ2-3	TRBD1	CASSYVAGQGGDTQYF	TGTGCCAGCAGTTATGTGGCGGGACAGGGAGGGGATACGCAGTATTTT
TRBV7-9	few	TRBJ2-7	NA	CASSSTSYEQYF	TGTGCCAGCAGCTCTACCTCCTACGAGCAGTACTTC
TRBV27	NA	TRBJ2-7	NA	CASRTLGGAPSYEQYF	TGTGCCAGCAGAACCCTGGGCGGGGCGCCATCCTACGAGCAGTACTTC
TRBV18	NA	TRBJ1-1	NA	CASSPSPGTDPFVNTEAFF	TGTGCCAGCTCACCATCTCCCGGGACGGATCCTTTCGTGAACACTGAAGCTTTCTTT
TRBV6-5	many	TRBJ2-3	NA	CASTEDSTDTQYF	TGTGCCAGCACCGAGGACAGCACAGATACGCAGTATTTT
TRBV7-6	NA	TRBJ1-2	TRBD1	CASSPGTGGSNYGYTF	TGTGCCAGCAGCCCAGGGACAGGGGGCTCAAACTATGGCTACACCTTC
TRBV27	NA	TRBJ2-3	NA	CASSFSADTQYF	TGTGCCAGCAGTTTTTCGGCAGATACGCAGTATTTT
TRBV7-2	NA	TRBJ1-2	TRBD1	CASSFTTGELGGYTF	TGTGCCAGCAGCTTTACGACAGGGGAGTTAGGTGGCTACACCTTC
TRBV4-1	medium-sized	TRBJ1-3	NA	CASSQDPGDSGNTIYF	TGCGCCAGCAGCCAAGATCCGGGAGACTCTGGAAACACCATATATTTT
TRBV25-1	NA	TRBJ1-6	NA	CASSEYVGEYNSPLHF	TGTGCCAGCAGTGAATATGTAGGGGAATATAATTCACCCCTCCACTTT
TRBV15	NA	TRBJ2-6	NA	CATTGNQISGANVLTF	TGTGCCACCACTGGGAATCAGATTTCTGGGGCCAACGTCCTGACTTTC
TRBV7-2	NA	TRBJ2-7	NA	CASSSAGGYEQYF	TGTGCCAGCAGCTCCGCCGGGGGCTACGAGCAGTACTTC
TRBV5-1	NA	TRBJ2-7	NA	CASTHDSGGGVYEQYF	TGCGCCAGCACTCACGATAGCGGAGGAGGCGTCTACGAGCAGTACTTC
TRBV4-1	NA	TRBJ1-5	NA	CASSQGTAGRQPQHF	TGCGCCAGCAGCCAGGGGACGGCGGGGCGTCAGCCCCAGCATTTT
TRBV7-9	NA	TRBJ2-5	NA	CASSLEVTGETQYF	TGTGCCAGCAGCTTAGAGGTAACCGGAGAGACCCAGTACTTC
TRBV9	few	TRBJ2-2	TRBD2	CASSVPSGGPNTGELFF	TGTGCCAGCAGCGTACCTAGCGGGGGGCCGAACACCGGGGAGCTGTTTTTT
TRBV18	NA	TRBJ1-2	NA	CASSPPQFLNYGYTF	TGTGCCAGCTCACCACCACAATTTCTAAACTATGGCTACACCTTC
TRBV5-6	few	TRBJ2-5	NA	CASSFNMQETQYF	TGTGCCAGCAGCTTCAACATGCAAGAGACCCAGTACTTC
TRBV12-5	NA	TRBJ2-1	NA	CASGFTGNNEQFF	TGTGCTAGTGGCTTTACAGGGAACAATGAGCAGTTCTTC
TRBV11-1	NA	TRBJ2-1	NA	CASSLARWGYNEQFF	TGTGCCAGCAGCTTGGCGAGGTGGGGGTACAATGAGCAGTTCTTC
TRBV7-2	NA	TRBJ2-7	NA	CASSLELYYEQYF	TGTGCCAGCAGCTTAGAGCTCTACTACGAGCAGTACTTC
TRBV7-6	NA	TRBJ1-6	NA	CASSALSVGRLSPLHF	TGTGCCAGCAGCGCCCTAAGTGTAGGGCGCTTATCACCCCTCCACTTT
TRBV4-1	NA	TRBJ1-2	NA	CASSQALGGYTF	TGCGCCAGCAGCCAAGCCTTGGGGGGCTACACCTTC
TRBV29-1	NA	TRBJ2-1	NA	CSVEARQGKYNEQFF	TGCAGCGTTGAAGCTAGGCAGGGGAAATACAATGAGCAGTTCTTC
TRBV6-5	NA	TRBJ2-3	NA	CASSYSGDTQYF	TGTGCCAGCAGTTACTCAGGAGATACGCAGTATTTT
TRBV7-9	NA	TRBJ2-7	NA	CATGRGHEQYF	TGTGCCACCGGTAGGGGCCACGAGCAGTACTTC
TRBV29-1	NA	TRBJ1-2	NA	CSVVTLYGYTF	TGCAGCGTTGTCACCCTCTATGGCTACACCTTC
TRBV5-1	NA	TRBJ1-2	NA	CASRGIHGYTF	TGCGCCAGCAGAGGGATCCACGGCTACACCTTC
TRBV2	NA	TRBJ2-1	NA	CASSGAGFYNEQFF	TGTGCCAGCAGTGGAGCGGGTTTCTACAATGAGCAGTTCTTC
TRBV4-1	few	TRBJ2-1	NA	CASSHNNEQFF	TGCGCCAGCAGCCATAATAATGAGCAGTTCTTC
TRBV30	NA	TRBJ2-7	NA	CAWSDGDRYEQYF	TGTGCCTGGAGTGACGGAGATCGCTACGAGCAGTACTTC
TRBV19	NA	TRBJ2-5	TRBD1	CASSILGQDQETQYF	TGTGCCAGTAGTATCCTCGGACAGGACCAAGAGACCCAGTACTTC
TRBV5-5	many	TRBJ2-7	NA	CASSLDAATVEQYF	TGTGCCAGCAGCTTGGACGCTGCGACCGTCGAGCAGTACTTC
TRBV7-9	NA	TRBJ2-3	TRBD1	CASSPTPLTGGAPTDTQYF	TGTGCCAGCAGCCCCACTCCGCTAACAGGGGGCGCGCCCACAGATACGCAGTATTTT
TRBV9	NA	TRBJ1-4	NA	CASSIKGDMHEKLFF	TGTGCCAGCAGCATTAAAGGGGACATGCATGAAAAACTGTTTTTT
TRBV19	few	TRBJ1-5	TRBD1	CASSGRWAGGQPQHF	TGTGCCAGTAGTGGCCGGTGGGCAGGGGGGCAGCCCCAGCATTTT
TRBV2	many	TRBJ1-1	NA	CATGPTQGTEAFF	TGTGCCACTGGGCCCACCCAAGGAACTGAAGCTTTCTTT
TRBV2	NA	TRBJ2-7	TRBD1	CASYGTGLSEQYF	TGTGCCAGTTACGGGACAGGGTTATCCGAGCAGTACTTC
TRBV4-1	NA	TRBJ2-3	TRBD2	CASSRESGGARDTQYF	TGCGCCAGCAGCCGAGAGAGCGGGGGGGCTCGAGATACGCAGTATTTT
TRBV7-6	NA	TRBJ2-3	TRBD2	CASSAATSGSTDTQYF	TGTGCCAGCAGCGCTGCGACTAGCGGTAGCACAGATACGCAGTATTTT